This TCR beta chain comes out of a study of T cell responses to AZD1222 COVID-19 vaccine (dated by TCRdb to the early 2020s). As for the study more broadly: Because spike-specific TCR depth and breadth did not differ between the two schedules, AZD1222 recipients who got a second dose at roughly 4 weeks were pooled with those who got a second dose at roughly 12 weeks. Trial participants were enrolled by age into 18-55, 56-69 and 70-plus year subgroups, with roughly 150, 30 and 60 TCR-sequenced participants respectively. A total of 230 to 250 trial participants underwent TCR sequencing, of whom 200 to 220 had received two doses of AZD1222 and about 26 had received two doses of the MenACWY control vaccine. What the research found in general, with its limitations: In the small 56-69-year group, the increase in depth fell short of significance, most likely because of low power. Participants were mostly white British and included more females than males, and it was suggested by the authors that clonal diversity may have been underestimated. Conclusions about previously exposed vaccinees are limited because only five to seven AZD1222 recipients were SARS-CoV-2 seropositive at baseline. The whole spike protein was spanned by vaccine-associated CD4 TCRs, and dominant responses were seen in regions 160-218 and 743-854. Because no day 14 peak-response samples were available, the repertoires could be characterized only after the peak T cell response. Reportedly, almost half of the unique spike-specific TCRs recognized epitopes lying outside the regions that are mutated in the B.1.351 and B.1.1.7 variants. After two AZD1222 doses, both the breadth and the depth of spike-specific TCRs were significantly higher than at day 0 and than in MenACWY recipients.

The sample's time point label is to be understood as: baseline before first vaccination. Samples from vaccinated people were obtained from the UK trials COV001 and COV002, which included a single-blind randomized controlled phase 2/3 trial of AZD1222 (ChAdOx1 nCoV-19) in healthy adults. Trial participant PBMC samples were collected at day 0 and day 28 after the second dose for TCRbeta chain sequencing. The germline ends are 10 bases apart after V is trimmed by 8 bases and J by 0 bases. The germline V gene (reference sequence) sets CDR1 to LNHDA and CDR2 to SQIVND. Taken from cysteine to phenylalanine, the CDR3 has 13 residues. The retained sequence is limited to the CDR3, 39 bases, with the frame set at the first base. The CDR3 regions of human TCRbeta chains were analyzed by immunosequencing. As for how the authors treated the data: Repertoire TCRs were checked for matches against a reference library of SARS-CoV-2-specific TCRs that had been generated using the MIRA antigen-specificity platform. Breadth was defined as the fraction of unique TCRs that were SARS-CoV-2-associated. Depth was defined as the fraction of total T cells that were SARS-CoV-2-associated. Using the MIRA data, every spike-specific TCR was mapped to the spike region that the TCR reacted to and assigned to either a CD4 or a CD8 class. Log10-transformed breadth and depth values were compared by one-way ANOVA with Sidak's multiple comparisons tests. TCRdb re-hosts the immuneACCESS table, in-frame sequences only. Its copies lack some clones; in the studies checked, an unresolved V gene accounts for under half of them, and the cause for the rest is not known. The V and J calls and the clone size are those of that table, but D and trimming were determined from the DNA. For this sample the table gives fewer than 150,000 clones, of which around 84% were detected only once. The ten largest clonotypes hold about 4% of the sample.

Concerning this clone: The antigen this receptor binds is unknown. Base-call qualities are not available, and no considerably larger clone is one nucleotide away.

The sample was peripheral blood, taken on day 0 of AZD1222 vaccination. This chain joins TRBV19 to TRBJ1-2, with the D gene uncertain. The clonotype originates from an adult in good health. The sequence in DNA is TGTGCCAGTGGGAGAAGGACTAACTATGGCTACACCTTC. This encodes CASGRRTNYGYTF.